The sequence of this TCR beta chain was determined in a study of regulatory T cells in long-lasting Graves disease (dated by TCRdb to the early 2020s). Regarding the research as a whole: In the newly diagnosed Graves' disease group, patients had been taking antithyroid drugs for less than 3 months. Persistent Graves' disease patients were compared with newly diagnosed Graves' disease patients by peripheral blood TCR sequencing and RNA sequencing. The study was conducted in China and was registered as a clinical trial. A total of roughly 35 samples underwent TCR sequencing: some 13 from persistent and roughly 20 from newly diagnosed Graves' disease patients. What the study reported, not specific to this receptor: Compared with newly diagnosed patients, patients with persistent Graves' disease had lower TCR Shannon entropy and fewer highly expanded clones, which suggests clonal expansion. A larger number of public clonotypes was shared among persistent patients (fewer than 3,000) than among newly diagnosed patients (around 890). Sequencing and analysis were restricted to the TCR beta chain. The authors acknowledged the small sample size as a limitation that may reduce accuracy. Because the primary lesion, thyroid tissue, could not be accessed, the study looked at peripheral blood alone. Persistent disease showed preferential use of TRBV28, TRBJ1-2 and TRBJ2-5, whereas newly diagnosed disease favored TRBV20-1 and TRBJ2-1.

Library preparation was by multiplex PCR. Data came from an Illumina HiSeq 4000. iRepertoire HTBI primers and Arm-PCR amplification of CDR3 regions were used to construct TCR beta libraries. PCR products were gel purified before sequencing. Per the original workflow: Gene usage analysis of CDR3 amino acid clonotypes relied on the approximately 60 TRBV and fewer than 15 TRBJ segments identified across samples. COPE and FqMerger were used to merge filtered high-quality paired reads into contigs. Contigs were aligned with BLAST to IMGT TRBV, TRBD and TRBJ reference genes, and CDR3 was defined per IMGT. Clonotypes above 0.1% frequency were classified as highly expanded clones. Repertoire diversity was measured by Shannon entropy, and V-J evenness by the Gini coefficient. A clonotype found in more than one individual was treated as public. The raw public data were reprocessed by TCRdb itself: fastp quality trimming at Q25, MiXCR clonotype calling, in-frame beta chains only. Duplicate CDR3 protein sequences are folded into a single record with the most common DNA and genes. TCRdb, rather than the study authors, made the V and J calls. The sample table holds 400,000 to 500,000 distinct CDR3 sequences, of which around 17% were seen once. The top ten clones comprise about 25% of the sample.

This clonotype was observed a handful of times. Its recognized antigen is unknown. Sequence at one end of the junction differs from germline and may be a read error. The CDR3 measures 18 amino acids from cysteine to phenylalanine. Only the CDR3 region is kept as DNA, spanning 54 bases read in frame from base 1. From the germline V gene, CDR1 is SGHRS and CDR2 is YFSETQ. The time point label for this specimen denotes: newly diagnosed GD, antithyroid drugs for less than 3 months. RNA was extracted from PBMCs in TRIzol for both TCR sequencing and RNA sequencing. Graves' disease was diagnosed according to American Thyroid Association guidelines. The patients came from an endocrinology department in Xi'an, China. Each patient gave 7 to 9.5 milliliters of peripheral blood, collected in an EDTA anticoagulant tube. Ficoll Paque Plus density gradient separation was used to isolate PBMCs, and no further T cell sorting was performed. An Agilent 2100 Bioanalyzer and agarose gel were used to assess RNA quality, and a NanoDrop 2000 was used to measure RNA concentration.

These same data were also listed under a study on T cells in Graves' hyperthyroidism and ophthalmopathy. As described in the second report: Stable Graves' hyperthyroidism was defined as no progression to ophthalmopathy during 18 months of follow-up. Hyperthyroidism patients were aged 18 to 65 years and newly diagnosed, with disease duration of less than 2 months. Any patient with an uncontrolled infection, another autoimmune disease, pregnancy or lactation was excluded. Diagnoses were established on the basis of clinical symptoms, serum thyroxine and TRAb, thyroid ultrasound, and orbital computed tomography. For the first round of RT-PCR on the TCR CDR3, the HTBI primer set was used together with the Qiagen OneStep RT-PCR kit. Most expanded thyroid clonotypes (frequency above 0.001) were also detected in blood, a finding suggesting that blood repertoires may reflect thyroid immune responses. A 13 V-J signature model separated ophthalmopathy from stable hyperthyroidism, with approximately 87% sensitivity and 81.08% specificity in cross-validation and 80%/75% in testing. In validation, the model predicted progression to ophthalmopathy a median of approximately 6.3 months before onset, with approximately 71% sensitivity and around 76% specificity. TCR V-J signatures able to tell the groups apart were searched for in a discovery cohort of some 97 patients, of whom 40 to 45 had Graves' ophthalmopathy and roughly 59 had stable Graves' hyperthyroidism. Prospective prediction of ophthalmopathy was tested in an independent validation cohort consisting of 18 hyperthyroidism patients and over 15 patients who later progressed to ophthalmopathy. The 80 to 100 discovery patients were randomly divided into training and test sets at a 7:3 ratio. Thyroid tissue and blood T-cell repertoires from roughly 6 Graves' hyperthyroidism patients were also compared in the study. After blood sampling, hyperthyroidism patients were treated with methimazole at a starting dose of 30 mg daily, and ophthalmopathy patients were treated with high-dose intravenous methylprednisolone. A second multiplex PCR round built the libraries, followed by size selection and purification. The libraries were sequenced on an Illumina HiSeq2000 using paired-end 100 bp reads. SOAPnuke was used to process the raw data, removing reads that contained adapters or uncalled bases, had a mean Phred below 15, or lacked an exact match to the constant primer or identifier. COPE v1.2.5 was used to merge the high-quality paired reads, and each unique nucleotide sequence was defined as a clonotype. Clonotypes were aligned to IMGT TRBV, TRBD and TRBJ reference segments using MiTCR v1.1. Analysis was restricted to V-J combinations with a frequency above 0.0001, which covered roughly 99% of repertoires. The TCS score was defined as the ratio of F50 (clonal expansion) to E x V (chaos), calculated using BLOSUM62-based TCRdist between CDR3 peptides within each V-J. Welch's t-statistics and random forest reduced 450 to 600 V-J features to 13, which were used in a naive Bayes classifier (R e1071). No statistical method was used to set the sample size in advance, and investigators knew the group allocation. The paper reports TCR Vbeta CDR3 sequencing of some 140 peripheral blood samples: around 45 ophthalmopathy, fewer than 85 hyperthyroidism and 17 progressor patients.

The sequence came from a woman younger than 30 with Graves disease. Donor details come from another sample of the same person, matched by shared clones. The sample consisted of peripheral blood mononuclear cells (PBMCs), taken at new diagnosis, from a patient treated with antithyroid drugs. Recombination linked TRBV5-1 to TRBJ1-1, with the D gene too uncertain to name. Here is the DNA: TGTGCCAGCAGCTTTTGGGTGAAGCCGACCGCGTTAGACACTGAAGCTTTCTTT. It codes for CASSFWVKPTALDTEAFF.